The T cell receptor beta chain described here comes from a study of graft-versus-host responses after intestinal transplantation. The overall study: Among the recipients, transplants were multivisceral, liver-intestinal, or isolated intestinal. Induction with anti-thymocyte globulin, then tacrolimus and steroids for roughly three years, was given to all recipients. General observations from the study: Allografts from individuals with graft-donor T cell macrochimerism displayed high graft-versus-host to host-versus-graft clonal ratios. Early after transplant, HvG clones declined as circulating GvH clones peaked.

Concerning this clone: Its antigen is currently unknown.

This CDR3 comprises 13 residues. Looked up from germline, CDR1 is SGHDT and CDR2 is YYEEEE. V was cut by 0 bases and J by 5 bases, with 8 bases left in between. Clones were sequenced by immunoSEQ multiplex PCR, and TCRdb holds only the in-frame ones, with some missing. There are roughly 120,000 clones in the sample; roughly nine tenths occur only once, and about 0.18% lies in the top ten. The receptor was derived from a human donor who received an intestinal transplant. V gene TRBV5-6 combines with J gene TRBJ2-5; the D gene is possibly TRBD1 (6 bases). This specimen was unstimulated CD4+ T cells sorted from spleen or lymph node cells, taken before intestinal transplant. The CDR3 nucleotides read TGTGCCAGCAGCTTGGTGGGGGCGGAGACCCAGTACTTC. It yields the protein CASSLVGAETQYF.